These T cell receptor beta chains were read from a single sample in a study of blood T cell repertoires in COVID-19. The table came from immunoSEQ multiplex PCR; TCRdb's copy has only in-frame clones and leaves some out. The sample has 250,000 or so clones, roughly 89% seen once. Sequenced input: PBMCs or T cells enriched from blood (not recorded which). These receptor sequences come from a middle-aged man who had recovered from COVID-19. The CDR3 runs from the conserved cysteine through the conserved F or W. The order of the fields is D gene, J gene, clone size, V gene, CDR3 protein, CDR3 DNA. The D gene is left open where the match is weak. Clone size is given for some rows only: seen once, a few or many times, or a class if the clone is expanded.

TRBD1,TRBJ2-4,NA,TRBV18,CASSPGRDSVKNIQYF,TGTGCCAGCTCACCAGGTAGGGACAGCGTAAAAAACATTCAGTACTTC
TRBD1,TRBJ1-4,NA,TRBV7-9,CASSLTGGREKLFF,TGTGCCAGCAGCTTGACAGGGGGTCGTGAAAAACTGTTTTTT
TRBD1,TRBJ2-7,NA,TRBV5-1,CASSSETGVGEQYF,TGCGCCAGCAGCTCGGAGACAGGGGTGGGGGAGCAGTACTTC
TRBD1,TRBJ1-5,NA,TRBV4-1,CASSQEGTGGVQPQHF,TGCGCCAGCAGCCAAGAGGGGACAGGGGGCGTTCAGCCCCAGCATTTT
NA,TRBJ2-3,once,TRBV6-1,CASSDAPYLVEATQYF,TGTGCCAGCAGTGATGCACCCTATTTGGTAGAGGCTACGCAGTATTTT
NA,TRBJ2-2,NA,TRBV2,CASRSTGTGELFF,TGTGCCAGCAGGTCAACGGGCACCGGGGAGCTGTTTTTT
TRBD1,TRBJ2-2,NA,TRBV24-1,CATSEGGQGANTGELFF,TGTGCCACCAGTGAGGGGGGACAGGGGGCGAACACCGGGGAGCTGTTTTTT
NA,TRBJ1-5,NA,TRBV15,CATSRDPGNQPQHF,TGTGCCACCAGCAGAGATCCGGGTAATCAGCCCCAGCATTTT
NA,TRBJ2-1,NA,TRBV7-2,CASSLGVSVSYNEQFF,TGTGCCAGCAGCTTAGGGGTTAGCGTATCCTACAATGAGCAGTTCTTC
TRBD2,TRBJ2-1,NA,TRBV18,CASSPSGGAAGDYSNEQFF,TGTGCCAGCTCACCATCCGGGGGGGCGGCAGGCGATTATTCCAATGAGCAGTTCTTC
TRBD1,TRBJ2-1,NA,TRBV3-1/TRBV3-2,CASSQDAGGQNEQFF,TGTGCCAGCAGCCAAGATGCAGGGGGACAGAATGAGCAGTTCTTC
NA,TRBJ2-4,NA,TRBV6-2/TRBV6-3,CASSPLGSGRWNIQYF,TGTGCCAGCAGTCCCTTGGGCAGCGGTCGGTGGAACATTCAGTACTTC
NA,TRBJ1-5,NA,TRBV7-8,CASSTDSNNQPQHF,TGTGCCAGCAGCACAGACAGCAACAATCAGCCCCAGCATTTT
TRBD1,TRBJ1-5,NA,TRBV3-1/TRBV3-2,CASSQAGQSNNQPQHF,TGTGCCAGCAGCCAAGCGGGACAGTCTAACAATCAGCCCCAGCATTTT
TRBD1,TRBJ1-4,NA,TRBV7-2,CASSRDRGGEKLFF,TGTGCCAGCAGCCGGGACAGGGGTGGTGAAAAACTGTTTTTT
TRBD1,TRBJ1-1,many,TRBV5-3,CARSRNRDRNTEAFF,TGTGCCAGAAGCCGAAATAGGGACAGGAACACTGAAGCTTTCTTT
NA,TRBJ1-4,NA,TRBV13,CASSTKWGREEEKLFF,TGTGCCAGCAGCACAAAATGGGGCAGGGAAGAGGAAAAACTGTTTTTT
NA,TRBJ1-5,NA,TRBV7-9,CASSFSLAGNSNQPQHF,TGTGCCAGCAGCTTCTCCCTAGCGGGGAATAGCAATCAGCCCCAGCATTTT
NA,TRBJ2-5,NA,TRBV6-5,CASSYSAGKETQYF,TGTGCCAGCAGTTACTCGGCCGGGAAGGAGACCCAGTACTTC
TRBD2,TRBJ2-7,NA,TRBV11-2,CASSFSPGLAGDYEQYF,TGTGCCAGCAGCTTTTCGCCCGGACTAGCGGGAGACTACGAGCAGTACTTC
NA,TRBJ2-1,NA,TRBV4-1,CASSRGPPGVEQFF,TGCGCCAGCAGCCGCGGACCTCCGGGGGTTGAGCAGTTCTTC
NA,TRBJ2-1,NA,TRBV28,CASIHRSYNEQFF,TGTGCCAGCATTCATAGGAGCTACAATGAGCAGTTCTTC
TRBD2,TRBJ2-5,NA,TRBV14,CASSQVHRTSGRGFQETQYF,TGTGCCAGCAGCCAAGTCCATAGGACTAGCGGGAGAGGCTTTCAAGAGACCCAGTACTTC
TRBD2,TRBJ2-3,once,TRBV7-9,CASSPGTSGRALSDTQYF,TGTGCCAGCAGCCCAGGGACTAGCGGGAGGGCCTTGTCAGATACGCAGTATTTT
NA,TRBJ2-7,NA,TRBV19,CATGGSYEQYF,TGTGCCACAGGAGGTTCCTACGAGCAGTACTTC
TRBD1,TRBJ1-1,once,TRBV3-1/TRBV3-2,CASSRRQGEAFF,TGTGCCAGCAGCCGGAGACAGGGGGAAGCTTTCTTT
TRBD2,TRBJ2-3,NA,TRBV6-2/TRBV6-3,CASSYSRSSGGAGTDTQYF,TGTGCCAGCAGTTACTCGCGGTCTAGCGGGGGGGCAGGCACAGATACGCAGTATTTT
NA,TRBJ2-1,NA,TRBV15,CATSAGSSYNEQFF,TGTGCCACCAGCGCCGGGTCGAGTTACAATGAGCAGTTCTTC
NA,TRBJ1-1,NA,TRBV7-3,CASSLVQNTEAFF,TGTGCCAGCAGCTTAGTCCAGAACACTGAAGCTTTCTTT
NA,TRBJ2-7,once,TRBV3-1/TRBV3-2,CASSQGRVEGQYF,TGTGCCAGCAGCCAAGGCCGGGTGGAGGGGCAGTACTTC
NA,TRBJ2-4,NA,TRBV19,CASSINRGNIQYF,TGTGCCAGTAGTATAAACCGGGGAAACATTCAGTACTTC
TRBD1,TRBJ1-2,once,TRBV29-1,CSGWTGKNYGYTF,TGCAGCGGCTGGACAGGGAAAAACTATGGCTACACCTTC
NA,TRBJ1-2,NA,TRBV18,CASSPQVGDNYGYTF,TGTGCCAGCTCACCACAGGTCGGGGATAACTATGGCTACACCTTC